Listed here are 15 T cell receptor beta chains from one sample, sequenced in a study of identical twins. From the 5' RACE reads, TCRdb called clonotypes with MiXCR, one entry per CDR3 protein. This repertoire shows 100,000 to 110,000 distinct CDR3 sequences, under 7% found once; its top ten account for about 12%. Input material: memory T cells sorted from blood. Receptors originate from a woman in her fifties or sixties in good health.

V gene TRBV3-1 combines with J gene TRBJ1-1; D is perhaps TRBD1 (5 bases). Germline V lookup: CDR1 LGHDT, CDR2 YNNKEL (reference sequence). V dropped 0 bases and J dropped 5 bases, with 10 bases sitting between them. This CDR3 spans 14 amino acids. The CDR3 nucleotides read TGTGCCAGCAGCCAAGAAGTACGGGGGACTGAAGCTTTCTTT. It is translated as CASSQEVRGTEAFF.

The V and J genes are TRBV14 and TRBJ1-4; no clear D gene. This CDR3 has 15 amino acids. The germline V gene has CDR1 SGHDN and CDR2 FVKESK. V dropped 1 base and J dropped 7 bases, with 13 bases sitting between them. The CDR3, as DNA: TGTGCCAGCAGCCAAGTTACGGAGCGGGGTGAAAAACTGTTTTTT. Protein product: CASSQVTERGEKLFF.

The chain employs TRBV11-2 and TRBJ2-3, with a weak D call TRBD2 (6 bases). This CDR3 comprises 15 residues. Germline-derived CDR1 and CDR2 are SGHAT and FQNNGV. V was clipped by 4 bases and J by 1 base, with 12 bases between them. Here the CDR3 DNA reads TGTGCCAGCAGCTCACTGGGCGGGGGCACAGATACGCAGTATTTT. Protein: CASSSLGGGTDTQYF.

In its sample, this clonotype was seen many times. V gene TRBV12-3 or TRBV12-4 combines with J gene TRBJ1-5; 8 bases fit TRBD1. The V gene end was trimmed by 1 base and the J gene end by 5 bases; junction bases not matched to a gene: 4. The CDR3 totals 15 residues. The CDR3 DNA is TGTGCCAGCAGTTTAGGGCAGGGGGCACATCAGCCCCAGCATTTT. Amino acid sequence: CASSLGQGAHQPQHF.

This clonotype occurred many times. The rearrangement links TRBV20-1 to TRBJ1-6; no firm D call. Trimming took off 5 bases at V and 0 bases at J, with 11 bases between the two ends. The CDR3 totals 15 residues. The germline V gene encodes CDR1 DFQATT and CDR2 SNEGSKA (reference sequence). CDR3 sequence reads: CSAQDGSSYNSPLHF. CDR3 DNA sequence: TGCAGTGCTCAGGACGGGAGCTCCTATAATTCACCCCTCCACTTT.

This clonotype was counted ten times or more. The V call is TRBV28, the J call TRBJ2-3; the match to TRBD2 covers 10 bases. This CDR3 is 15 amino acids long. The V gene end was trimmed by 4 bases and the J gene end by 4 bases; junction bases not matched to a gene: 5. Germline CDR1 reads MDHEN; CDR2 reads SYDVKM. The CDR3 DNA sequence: TGTGCCAGCAGTTCCGGGACTAGCGCTCCAGATACGCAGTATTTT. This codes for CASSSGTSAPDTQYF.

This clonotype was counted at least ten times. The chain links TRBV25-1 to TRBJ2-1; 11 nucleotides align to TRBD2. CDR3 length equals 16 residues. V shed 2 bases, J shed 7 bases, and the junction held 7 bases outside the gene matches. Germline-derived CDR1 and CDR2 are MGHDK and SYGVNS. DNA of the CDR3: TGTGCCAGCAGTGAACTTCTAGCGGGAGGACGAAATGAGCAGTTCTTC. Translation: CASSELLAGGRNEQFF.

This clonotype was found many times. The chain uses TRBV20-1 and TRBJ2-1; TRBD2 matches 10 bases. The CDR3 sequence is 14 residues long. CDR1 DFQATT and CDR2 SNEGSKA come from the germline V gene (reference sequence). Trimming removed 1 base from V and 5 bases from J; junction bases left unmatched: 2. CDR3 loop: CSARGTSGHNEQFF. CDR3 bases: TGCAGTGCTAGAGGGACTAGCGGCCACAATGAGCAGTTCTTC.

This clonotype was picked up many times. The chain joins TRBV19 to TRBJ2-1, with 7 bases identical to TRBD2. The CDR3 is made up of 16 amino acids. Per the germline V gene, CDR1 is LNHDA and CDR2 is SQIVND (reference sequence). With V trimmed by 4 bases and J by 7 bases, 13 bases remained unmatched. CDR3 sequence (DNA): TGTGCCAGTAGTAACCTCGGGGCTAGCGGAGGGAATGAGCAGTTCTTC. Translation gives CASSNLGASGGNEQFF.

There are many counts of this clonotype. The CDR3, as DNA: TGTGCCAGCAGAGACAGGGGAGTACAAGAGACCCAGTACTTC. The encoded protein is CASRDRGVQETQYF. This rearrangement joins TRBV6-1 to TRBJ2-5; 8 positions agree with TRBD1. The CDR3 runs 14 residues. CDR1 is MNHNS, CDR2 SASEGT, per germline. Trimming cost V 6 bases and J 2 bases; bases outside gene matches: 5.

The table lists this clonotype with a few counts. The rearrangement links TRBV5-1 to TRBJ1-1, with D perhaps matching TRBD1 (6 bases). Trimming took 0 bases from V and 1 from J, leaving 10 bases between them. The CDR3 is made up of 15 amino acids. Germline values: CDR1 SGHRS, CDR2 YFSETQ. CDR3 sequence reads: CASSLGGHTNTEAFF. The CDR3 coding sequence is TGCGCCAGCAGCTTGGGGGGACACACGAACACTGAAGCTTTCTTT.

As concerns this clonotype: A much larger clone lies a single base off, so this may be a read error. CDR3 bases: TGCAGTGTTCGGACAGGAGACATGAACCCTGAAGCTTTCTTT. Protein product: CSVRTGDMNPEAFF. The chain recombines TRBV20-1 with TRBJ1-1; 7 bases map to TRBD1. Germline CDR1 reads DFQATT; CDR2 reads SNEGSKA (reference sequence). The CDR3 contains 14 residues.

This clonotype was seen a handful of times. The CDR3 DNA reads as TGTGCCAGCAGCTTGCCCAGCAGCTATGAGCAGTTCTTC. Residues: CASSLPSSYEQFF. The V and J genes are TRBV5-4 and TRBJ2-1; D unresolved. V was cut by 1 base and J by 8 bases, with 10 bases left in between. The CDR3 is 13 amino acids. CDR1 and CDR2 from the germline V gene are SGHNT and YYREEE (reference sequence). Variable domain in full (rest from reference TRBV5-4 and TRBJ2-1): ETGVTQSPTHLIKTRGQQVTLRCSSQSGHNTVSWYQQALGQGPQFIFQYYREEENGRGNFPPRFSGLQFPNYSSELNVNALELDDSALYLCASSLPSSYEQFFGPGTRLTVL.

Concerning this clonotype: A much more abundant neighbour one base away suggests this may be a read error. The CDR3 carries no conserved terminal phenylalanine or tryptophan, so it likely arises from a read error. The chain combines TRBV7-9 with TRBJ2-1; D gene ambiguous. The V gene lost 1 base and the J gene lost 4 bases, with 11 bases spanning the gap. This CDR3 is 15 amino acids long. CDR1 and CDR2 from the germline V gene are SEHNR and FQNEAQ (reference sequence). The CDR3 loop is CASSLDSGRYNEQFY. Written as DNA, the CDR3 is TGTGCCAGCAGCTTAGACAGTGGCCGTTACAATGAGCAGTTCTAC.

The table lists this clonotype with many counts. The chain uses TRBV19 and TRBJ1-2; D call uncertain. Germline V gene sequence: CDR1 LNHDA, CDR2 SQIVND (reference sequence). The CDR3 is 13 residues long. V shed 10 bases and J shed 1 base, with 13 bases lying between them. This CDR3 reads CATEGGSNYGYTF. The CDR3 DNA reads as TGTGCCACCGAGGGTGGGAGTAACTATGGCTACACCTTC.